This T cell receptor beta chain came from a study of shared clonotypes between healthy human individuals. Study-wide points: The genetic and exposure-history diversity represented was limited by few donors.

Germline V lookup: CDR1 MNHEY, CDR2 SVGAGI. V was clipped by 7 bases and J by 0 bases, with 9 bases between them. The CDR3 is made up of 14 amino acids. For this clone: Its antigen is currently unknown.

Donation came from healthy HIV-negative adults that had no recent acute infections or vaccinations. Original handling: Because ImmunoSEQ provided only junction sequences with no quality scores, the filtering differed. Data came from immunoSEQ multiplex PCR; TCRdb stores just in-frame clones and leaves some out. The D gene and trimming were derived from the DNA, and the V and J assignments and clone size from that table. The data contain 180,000 or so clones, just under 95% of them singletons. This chain joins TRBV6-5 and TRBJ1-4; D not certain. The sample taken for sequencing was naive CD4+ T cells sorted from blood. Subset here: CD45RA+ positively selected. This clonotype was obtained from a woman aged 25 to 45 in good health. The CDR3 is CASTMTATNEKLFF. CDR3 nucleotide sequence: TGTGCCAGCACCATGACCGCAACTAATGAAAAACTGTTTTTT.